In its sample, the clone carrying this T cell receptor beta chain was seen a few times. The antigen remains undetermined. V lost 4 bases and J lost 0, with 13 bases in between. CDR3 size: 15 residues. Looked up from germline, CDR1 is MGHRA and CDR2 is YSYEKL. This entry belongs to a study of blood T cells in healthy people across ages. Study-wide results and limits: Estimates drawn from one million T cells were deemed to understate diversity.

A J-beta primer mix and a sample-barcoded 5' primer were used in a second PCR of roughly 6 to 11 cycles. Any given sample supplied a minimum of 3 million CDR3-containing paired-end reads. TCRdb analysed the 5' RACE reads with MiXCR anew, one entry per CDR3 protein. This sample has some 1.5 million distinct CDR3 sequences, with roughly two fifths found just once. The TCR originated in a young woman in good health. This rearrangement joins TRBV4-1 to TRBJ2-7; a weak D match, TRBD1 (6 bases). Sequences were obtained from blood. CDR3 sequence: CASSPGPQGSYEQYF. The CDR3 coding sequence is TGCGCCAGCAGCCCCGGACCACAGGGCTCCTACGAGCAGTACTTC.